The present TCR beta chain was sequenced within a study of patients and donors after allogeneic stem cell transplantation. TCRdb analysed the RT-PCR reads with MiXCR anew, one entry per CDR3 protein. The sample consists of some 160,000 distinct CDR3 sequences, about 24% of them appearing once. The sequence derives from a human donor who was either an allogeneic HSCT recipient or a stem cell or donor lymphocyte infusion donor (not recorded which). It is not recorded whose cells these are; they may come from a transplant donor. The material sequenced was blood, either unsorted or a sorted T cell fraction (not recorded which).

Here the CDR3 DNA reads TGTGCCAGCAGATCACAGGGGTTAGCTTTCTTT. Protein sequence: CASRSQGLAFF. This chain connects TRBV28 to TRBJ1-1; 7 nucleotides match TRBD1. The V segment lost 6 bases and the J segment 10 bases; nucleotides outside the gene matches: 5. CDR1 and CDR2 (germline): MDHEN, SYDVKM. The CDR3 extends over 11 amino acids.